This T cell receptor beta chain was captured by sequencing in a study of post-analysis software for immune sequencing data (dated by TCRdb to the mid-2010s). The study in broad terms: Disease courses on record covered relapsing-remitting, secondary progressive and progressive-relapsing multiple sclerosis, though some patients had no subtype annotation. A subset of samples was prepared in parallel using single-end sample barcoding, then pooled and co-amplified after Illumina adapter ligation. Patient repertoires were compared against about a dozen previously published healthy control repertoires from donors aged 6 to 25 years. The research as a whole found: Patients showed significantly higher frequencies than controls for a handful of TRBV segments, among them TRBV5-6, TRBV5-1 and TRBV20-1. Significantly lower normalized Chao1 diversity was found in multiple sclerosis patients than in controls, suggesting substantial peripheral T-cell clonal expansion. When samples were clustered directly using the F measure, samples prepared in the same batch co-clustered strongly, which prompted a batch-effect correction. The multiple sclerosis patient group was slightly younger than the control group.

Sequences SQVTM (CDR1) and ANQGSEA (CDR2) are obtained from the germline V gene. The CDR3, cysteine through phenylalanine, is 13 amino acids long. Only CDR3 DNA remains: 39 bases, in frame from the first base. Trimming accounts for 7 bases at V and 10 bases at J, while the number of junction bases matched to no gene is 13. Receptors were amplified or captured by PCR. The reads were generated on an Illumina HiSeq 2500. To reduce PCR and sequencing biases, unique molecular identifiers were incorporated into the TCR beta cDNA libraries. Roughly 0.5 million cDNA molecules were obtained per 1 to 10 million input T cells, so each molecule approximated one T cell. Patient libraries were prepared and sequenced with the same protocol used for the earlier healthy control dataset. Within a given batch, samples were prepared together, multiplexed and sequenced on the same HiSeq lane. Under the source paper's analysis protocol: Raw barcoded reads were processed with MIGEC, discarding single-read molecular identifier groups before consensus assembly and CDR3 extraction. VDJtools was used for post-analysis of the clonotype tables, and diversity was normalized by down-sampling every dataset to the size of the smallest sample. Repertoire overlap clustering matched CDR3 amino acid but not nucleotide sequences to correct batch-related cross-sample contamination. TCRdb ran its own pipeline on the public reads, namely fastp trimming at Q25 and MiXCR clone calling, and kept in-frame beta chains. A single entry per CDR3 protein holds the most common genes and DNA from its merged rows. The authors' filters were not applied to this entry. The sample profile shows 600,000 to 700,000 distinct CDR3 sequences; about 60% of them were found once. The ten most abundant clones make up about 10% of the sample.

To demonstrate the VDJtools post-analysis software, the study profiled TCR beta repertoires from the peripheral blood of about 13 young patients with multiple sclerosis. Multiple sclerosis patients were children and adolescents aged 6 to 15 years. The sample holds a few counts of this clonotype. Its specific antigen is unknown. No quality values exist for individual bases; no much larger clone is one base distant. The V and J segments used are TRBV29-1 and TRBJ2-1, with 7 junctional bases fitting TRBD1. Input material: blood. The TCR originated in a girl aged 2-9 years with multiple sclerosis. The CDR3 protein sequence reads: CSGRGLGPLEQFF. The DNA reads as follows: TGCAGCGGTAGGGGGCTCGGTCCCCTCGAGCAGTTCTTC.